The sequence of this TCR beta chain was determined in a study of blood T cell repertoires in COVID-19. V shed 1 base and J 6 bases; nucleotides not matched to a gene: 2. Germline V gene lookup returns CDR1 SGHTA and CDR2 FQGNSA. This CDR3 contains 14 residues. Generated by immunoSEQ multiplex PCR, the TCRdb table keeps only in-frame clones and is missing some. The sample consists of some 150,000 clones, 85% of them appearing once. V gene TRBV7-2 combines with J gene TRBJ1-4, with 7 nucleotides matching TRBD1. Input material: peripheral blood. This receptor was identified in a woman aged 40 to 55 with active or convalescent COVID-19. Written as DNA, the CDR3 is TGTGCCAGCAGCTTAGACGGACAGGATGAAAAACTGTTTTTT. Amino acid sequence: CASSLDGQDEKLFF.